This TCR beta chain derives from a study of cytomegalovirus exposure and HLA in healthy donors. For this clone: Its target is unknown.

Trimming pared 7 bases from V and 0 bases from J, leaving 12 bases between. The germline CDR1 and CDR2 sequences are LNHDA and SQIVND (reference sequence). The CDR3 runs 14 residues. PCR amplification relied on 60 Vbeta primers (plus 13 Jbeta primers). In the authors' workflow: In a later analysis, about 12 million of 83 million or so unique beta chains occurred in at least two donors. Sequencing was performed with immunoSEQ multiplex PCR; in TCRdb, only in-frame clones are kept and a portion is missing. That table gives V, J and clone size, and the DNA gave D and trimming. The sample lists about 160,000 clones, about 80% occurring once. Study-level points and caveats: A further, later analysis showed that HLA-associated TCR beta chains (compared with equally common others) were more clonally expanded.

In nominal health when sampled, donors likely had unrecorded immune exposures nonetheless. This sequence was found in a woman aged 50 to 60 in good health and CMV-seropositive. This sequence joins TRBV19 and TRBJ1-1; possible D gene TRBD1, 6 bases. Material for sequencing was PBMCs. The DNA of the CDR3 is TGTGCCAGTAAACCAAGGGGGATGAACACTGAAGCTTTCTTT. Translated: CASKPRGMNTEAFF.